A selection of T cell receptor beta chains follows, all from one sample in a study of T cells in Graves' hyperthyroidism and ophthalmopathy. A single record per CDR3 protein comes from TCRdb applying MiXCR to the multiplex PCR reads. The repertoire holds some 620,000 distinct CDR3 sequences, with about 17% as singletons. Sequences were obtained from blood. The receptors stem from a woman in her 30s with Graves' hyperthyroidism. CDR3s include the opening cysteine and the closing phenylalanine or tryptophan. Each record gives: D gene, clone size, J gene, V gene, CDR3 DNA, CDR3 protein. The D gene is left open where the match is weak. Rows give clone size only sometimes, using once, few, many, or a class for an expanded clone.

>-|many|TRBJ2-7|TRBV11-2
TGTGCCAGCAGCTTAGAAGGGGGAGGTCCCTACGAGCAGTACTTC
CASSLEGGGPYEQYF
>-|many|TRBJ1-5|TRBV12-3/TRBV12-4
TGTGCCAGCAGTTTTGGGGGGCGAGAGCCCCAGCATTTT
CASSFGGREPQHF
>TRBD1|-|TRBJ1-5|TRBV19
TGTGCCAGTAGTATAGTAACTGGGACAGGGATTCAGCCCCAGCATTTT
CASSIVTGTGIQPQHF
>-|many|TRBJ1-2|TRBV2
TGTGCCAGCAGGGATCCGGGACTCTATGGCTACACCTTC
CASRDPGLYGYTF
>TRBD1|-|TRBJ2-7|TRBV6-1
TGTGCCACCACGAAAGGACAGGGCTCCGAGCAGTACTTC
CATTKGQGSEQYF
>-|few|TRBJ1-5|TRBV3-1
TGTGCCAGCAGCCAAGGAAGGACCCTCACGAATCAGCCCCAGCATTTT
CASSQGRTLTNQPQHF
>TRBD2|-|TRBJ2-3|TRBV6-1
TGTGCCAGCAGTTGGACTAGCGGGATGAGGTCAGATACGCAGTATTTT
CASSWTSGMRSDTQYF
>TRBD1|few|TRBJ1-2|TRBV5-4
TGTGCCAGCAGCTCACAGGGGCTGGGCTATGGCTACACCTTC
CASSSQGLGYGYTF
>TRBD2|-|TRBJ2-2|TRBV20-1
TGCAGTGCTGAGGCGGGACTAGCGGGAGGGCCGAACGGGGAGCTGTTTTTT
CSAEAGLAGGPNGELFF
>TRBD1|many|TRBJ2-7|TRBV3-1
TGTGCCAGCAGCCAAGACTACCGATACCCCGGGACAGGGCGAACCTACGAGCAGTACTTC
CASSQDYRYPGTGRTYEQYF
>TRBD1|few|TRBJ2-1|TRBV7-9
TGTGCCAGCAGCCAGGGACAGGGGGGGCGCAATGAGCAGTTCTTC
CASSQGQGGRNEQFF
>TRBD1|many|TRBJ2-1|TRBV5-1
TGCGCCAGCAGCTTCCCGGGACAGGTTCGGCAGTTCTTC
CASSFPGQVRQFF
>-|many|TRBJ2-4|TRBV6-2/TRBV6-3
TGTGCCAGCAGGATATCAGGGTACCAAAACATTCAGTACTTC
CASRISGYQNIQYF
>TRBD2|few|TRBJ2-1|TRBV5-4
TGTGCCAGCAGCCCCGCATTAGCGGGAGGGGCGGATGAGCAGTTCTTC
CASSPALAGGADEQFF
>-|-|TRBJ2-3|TRBV10-1
TGCGCCAGCAGTGAGTCAGGGAAAGATACGCAGTATTTT
CASSESGKDTQYF
>-|many|TRBJ2-3|TRBV11-1
TGTGCCAGCAGCCGTCGGTTTGGGCGTAGGGACTCAGCGCAGTATTTT
CASSRRFGRRDSAQYF
>TRBD2|-|TRBJ2-7|TRBV28
TGTGCCAGCAGTTATCCGGGACTAGCGGCCTACGAGCAGTACTTC
CASSYPGLAAYEQYF
>TRBD2|many|TRBJ2-3|TRBV29-1
TGCAGCGTTGAGTTCGGTAGCGGGAGACCCAGCACAGATACGCAGTATTTT
CSVEFGSGRPSTDTQYF
>-|many|TRBJ2-3|TRBV28
TGTGCCAGCAGTTTAGATGGACTAACGAGCACAGATACGCAGTATTTT
CASSLDGLTSTDTQYF
>TRBD1|-|TRBJ2-4|TRBV7-3
TGTGCCAGCAGCCCCGCACCGGGACAGGGAGGGAACATTCAGTACTTC
CASSPAPGQGGNIQYF
>-|few|TRBJ2-2|TRBV19
TGTGCCAGTACCCCCACTGGGACCGGGGAGCTGTTTTTT
CASTPTGTGELFF
>-|-|TRBJ2-5|TRBV27
TGTGCCAGCCCGACCGTCTCTAGCAACCAAGAGACCCAGTACTTC
CASPTVSSNQETQYF
>-|many|TRBJ2-5|TRBV20-1
TGCAGTGCTAGAGATGGGCGTCCCAGCCAGTACTTC
CSARDGRPSQYF
>-|-|TRBJ1-2|TRBV29-1
TGCAGCGTTGGGGGGGGGGACTATGGCTACACCTTC
CSVGGGDYGYTF
>-|-|TRBJ2-2|TRBV19
TGTGCCAGTAGGAGACAGACTACGAACACCGGGGAGCTGTTTTTT
CASRRQTTNTGELFF
>-|many|TRBJ2-3|TRBV2
TGTGCCAGCAGTGACCCGGGGCCTAGCACAGATACGCAGTATTTT
CASSDPGPSTDTQYF
>-|few|TRBJ2-3|TRBV7-9
TGTGCCAGCAGCTTAGAACTTACAGGACTCAGGTCAGATACGCAGTATTTT
CASSLELTGLRSDTQYF
>-|-|TRBJ2-5|TRBV7-2
TGTGCCAGCAGCTTTCGGTACCAAGAGACCCAGTACTTC
CASSFRYQETQYF
>TRBD2|few|TRBJ2-1|TRBV6-2/TRBV6-3
TGTGCCAGCAGTTACCCCCCGAGGGCGGTTAGCGGGAGGTTCCTCTCCTACAATGAGCAGTTCTTC
CASSYPPRAVSGRFLSYNEQFF
>-|-|TRBJ2-5|TRBV5-1
TGCGCCAGCAGCCTGACTGGGGGAATTGAGACCCAGTACTTC
CASSLTGGIETQYF
>-|-|TRBJ1-5|TRBV7-2
TGTGCCAGCAGCTTAGCTGTTTCTCAGCCCCAGCATTTT
CASSLAVSQPQHF
>-|many|TRBJ2-1|TRBV11-2
TGTGCCAGCAGCTCCGCTCGGGAGCAGTTCTTC
CASSSAREQFF
>-|many|TRBJ2-3|TRBV28
TGTGCCAGCAGTTTTGTCGCCGGGGGAGATACGCAGTATTTT
CASSFVAGGDTQYF
>TRBD1|many|TRBJ2-7|TRBV11-2
TGTGCCAGCAGCTCAGAGAGCTCCGGGACAGGGGACCACGAGCAGTACTTC
CASSSESSGTGDHEQYF
>-|many|TRBJ2-7|TRBV6-1
TGTGCCAGCAGTTATAGGGACGAGCCCTACGAGCAGTACTTC
CASSYRDEPYEQYF
>-|many|TRBJ1-3|TRBV3-1
TGTGCCAGCAGCCAAGAACGGATCTCTGGAAACACCATATATTTT
CASSQERISGNTIYF
>TRBD2|many|TRBJ2-1|TRBV28
TGTGCCTGCATAACTAGCGGGAGTTGGAATGAGCAGTTCTTC
CACITSGSWNEQFF
>-|few|TRBJ2-7|TRBV7-9
TGTGCCAGCAGCTTAGAATCAGGATTCCCCTACGAGCAGTACTTC
CASSLESGFPYEQYF
>TRBD1|many|TRBJ1-1|TRBV28
TGTGCCAGCAGTACCCAGGGGCAGGGGGCTGGTGAAGCTTTCTTT
CASSTQGQGAGEAFF
>TRBD2|many|TRBJ2-7|TRBV20-1
TGCAGTGCCGACCTCCCTAGCGGAGCCCGCTACGAGCAGTACTTC
CSADLPSGARYEQYF
>-|many|TRBJ2-3|TRBV12-3/TRBV12-4
TGTGCCAGCAGTTTTATAGATACGCAGTATTTT
CASSFIDTQYF
>TRBD1|-|TRBJ2-2|TRBV28
TGTGCCAGCAGTTTAGGGATTTTGGGATTGGGGACAGGGCCATTCACCGGGGAGCTGTTTTTT
CASSLGILGLGTGPFTGELFF
>-|many|TRBJ2-3|TRBV5-1
TGCGCCAGCAGCTTAGCTAGCGTGAGCGGAGATACGCAGTATTTT
CASSLASVSGDTQYF
>-|many|TRBJ2-1|TRBV30
TGTGCCTGGGAGGGCGGGACCTCCTACAATGAGCAGTTCTTC
CAWEGGTSYNEQFF
>TRBD1|many|TRBJ2-1|TRBV28
TGTGCCAGCAGCGCGGGACAGGGTAGGACCAATGAGCAGTTCTTC
CASSAGQGRTNEQFF
>-|many|TRBJ2-2|TRBV30
TGTGCCTGGAGTCGGGTTGCCGGGGAGCTGTTTTTT
CAWSRVAGELFF
>-|many|TRBJ1-6|TRBV5-5
TGTGCCAGCAGCTCGGGGTGGAATTCACCCCTCCACTTT
CASSSGWNSPLHF
>-|many|TRBJ2-7|TRBV12-3/TRBV12-4
TGTGCCAGCAGCCCCGGGGGTGGGACGGCGCACGAGCAGTACTTC
CASSPGGGTAHEQYF
>TRBD1|-|TRBJ2-1|TRBV13
TGTGCCAGCAGCGCCTCCCCCGGACAGGGAGTTGAGGAGCAGTTCTTC
CASSASPGQGVEEQFF
>TRBD1|few|TRBJ1-5|TRBV6-1
TGTGCCAGCAGTGAAAAACAGGGGGCGAGCAATCAGCCCCAGCATTTT
CASSEKQGASNQPQHF
>TRBD2|few|TRBJ2-7|TRBV20-1
TGCAGTGCTAGAGCTCGTACAGGATTCGGGCTAGCGGGAACGTACGAGCAGTACTTC
CSARARTGFGLAGTYEQYF
>-|-|TRBJ2-7|TRBV27
TGTGCCAGCAGTTTTTCGACAGGAACCTACGAGCAGTACTTC
CASSFSTGTYEQYF